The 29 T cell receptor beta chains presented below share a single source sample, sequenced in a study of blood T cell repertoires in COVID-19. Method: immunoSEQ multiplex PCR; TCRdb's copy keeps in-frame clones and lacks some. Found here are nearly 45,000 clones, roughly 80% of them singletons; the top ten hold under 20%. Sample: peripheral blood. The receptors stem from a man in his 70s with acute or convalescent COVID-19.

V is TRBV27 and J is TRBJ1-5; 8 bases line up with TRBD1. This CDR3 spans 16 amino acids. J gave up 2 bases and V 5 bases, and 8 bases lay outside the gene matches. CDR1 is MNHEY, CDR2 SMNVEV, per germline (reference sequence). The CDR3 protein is CASSPGTGWGNQPQHF. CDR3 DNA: TGTGCCAGCAGTCCCGGGACAGGATGGGGCAATCAGCCCCAGCATTTT.

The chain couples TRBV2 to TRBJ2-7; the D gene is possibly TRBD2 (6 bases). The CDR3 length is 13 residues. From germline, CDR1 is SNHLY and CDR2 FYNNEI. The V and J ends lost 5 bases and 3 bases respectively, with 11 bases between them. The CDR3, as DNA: TGTGCCAGCAGTAACTCGGGGGTCTACGAGCAGTACTTC. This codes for CASSNSGVYEQYF.

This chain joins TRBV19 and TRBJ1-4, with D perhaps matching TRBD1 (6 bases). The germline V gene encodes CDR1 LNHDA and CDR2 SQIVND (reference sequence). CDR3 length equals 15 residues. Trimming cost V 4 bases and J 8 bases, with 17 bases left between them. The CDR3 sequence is CASSRIQGGEEKLFF. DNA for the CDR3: TGTGCCAGTAGTAGGATACAGGGTGGCGAGGAAAAACTGTTTTTT. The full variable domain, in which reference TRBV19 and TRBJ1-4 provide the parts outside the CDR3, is DGGITQSPKYLFRKEGQNVTLSCEQNLNHDAMYWYRQDPGQGLRLIYYSQIVNDFQKGDIAEGYSVSREKKESFPLTVTSAQKNPTAFYLCASSRIQGGEEKLFFGSGTQLSVL.

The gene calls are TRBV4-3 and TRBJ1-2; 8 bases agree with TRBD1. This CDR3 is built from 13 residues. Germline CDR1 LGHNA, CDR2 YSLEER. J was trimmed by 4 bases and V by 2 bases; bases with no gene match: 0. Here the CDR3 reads CASSQTGGYGYTF. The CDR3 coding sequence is TGCGCCAGCAGCCAAACAGGGGGCTATGGCTACACCTTC.

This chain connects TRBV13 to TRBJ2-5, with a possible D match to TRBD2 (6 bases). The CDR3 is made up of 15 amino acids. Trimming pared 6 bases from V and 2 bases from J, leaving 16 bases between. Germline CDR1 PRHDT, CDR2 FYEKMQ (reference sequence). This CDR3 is CASRLAGPVQETQYF. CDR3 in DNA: TGTGCCAGCAGGCTGGCGGGGCCTGTACAAGAGACCCAGTACTTC.

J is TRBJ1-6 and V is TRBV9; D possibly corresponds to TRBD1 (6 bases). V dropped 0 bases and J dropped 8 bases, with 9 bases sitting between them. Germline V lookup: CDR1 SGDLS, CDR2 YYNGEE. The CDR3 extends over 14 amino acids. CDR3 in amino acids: CASSVGAGDSPLHF. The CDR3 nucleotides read TGTGCCAGCAGCGTAGGGGCAGGGGATTCACCCCTCCACTTT.

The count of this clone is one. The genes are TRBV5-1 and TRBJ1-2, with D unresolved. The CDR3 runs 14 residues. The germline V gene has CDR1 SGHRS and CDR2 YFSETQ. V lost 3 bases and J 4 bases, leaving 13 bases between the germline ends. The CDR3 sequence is CASSSDPRGYGYTF. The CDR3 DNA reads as TGCGCCAGCAGCTCTGACCCTCGAGGCTATGGCTACACCTTC. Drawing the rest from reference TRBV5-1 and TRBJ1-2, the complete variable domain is KAGVTQTPRYLIKTRGQQVTLSCSPISGHRSVSWYQQTPGQGLQFLFEYFSETQRNKGNFPGRFSGRQFSNSRSEMNVSTLELGDSALYLCASSSDPRGYGYTFGSGTRLTVV.

The CDR3 here is CASSFFPGQTYEQYF. DNA for the CDR3: TGTGCCAGCAGCTTTTTTCCGGGACAGACCTACGAGCAGTACTTC. J is TRBJ2-7 and V is TRBV7-3, with 7 bases identical to TRBD1. Germline CDR1 is SGHTA and CDR2 is FQGTGA. CDR3 length equals 15 residues. The V gene end was trimmed by 3 bases and the J gene end by 2 bases; junction bases not matched to a gene: 7.

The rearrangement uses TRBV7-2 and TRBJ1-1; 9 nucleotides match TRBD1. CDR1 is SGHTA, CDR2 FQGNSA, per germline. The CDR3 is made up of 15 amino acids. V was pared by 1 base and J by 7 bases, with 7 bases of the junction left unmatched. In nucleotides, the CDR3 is TGTGCCAGCAGCTTAGAGGGACAGGGAGGGAATGAAGCTTTCTTT. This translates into CASSLEGQGGNEAFF. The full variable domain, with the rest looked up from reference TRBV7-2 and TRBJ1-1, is GAGVSQSPSNKVTEKGKDVELRCDPISGHTALYWYRQSLGQGLEFLIYFQGNSAPDKSGLPSDRFSAERTGGSVSTLTIQRTQQEDSAVYLCASSLEGQGGNEAFFGQGTRLTVV.

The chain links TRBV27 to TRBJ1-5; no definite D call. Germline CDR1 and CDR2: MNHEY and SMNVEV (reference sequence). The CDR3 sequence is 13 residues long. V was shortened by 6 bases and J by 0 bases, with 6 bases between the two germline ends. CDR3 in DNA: TGTGCCAGCAGCCTTTCTAGCAATCAGCCCCAGCATTTT. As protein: CASSLSSNQPQHF.

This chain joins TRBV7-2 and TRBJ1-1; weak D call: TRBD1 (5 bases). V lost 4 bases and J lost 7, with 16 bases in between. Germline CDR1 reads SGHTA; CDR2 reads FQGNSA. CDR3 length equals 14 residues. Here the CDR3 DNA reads TGTGCCAGCAGCTCCTGGGTGGGGGGGAATGAAGCTTTCTTT. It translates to CASSSWVGGNEAFF.

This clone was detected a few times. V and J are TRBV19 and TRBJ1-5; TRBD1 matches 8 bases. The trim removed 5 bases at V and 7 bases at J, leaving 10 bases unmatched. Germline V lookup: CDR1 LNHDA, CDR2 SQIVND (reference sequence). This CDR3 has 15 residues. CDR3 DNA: TGTGCCAGTAGTTCTAGGACAGGGTTACGACAGCCCCAGCATTTT. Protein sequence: CASSSRTGLRQPQHF. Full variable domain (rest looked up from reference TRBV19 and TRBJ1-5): DGGITQSPKYLFRKEGQNVTLSCEQNLNHDAMYWYRQDPGQGLRLIYYSQIVNDFQKGDIAEGYSVSREKKESFPLTVTSAQKNPTAFYLCASSSRTGLRQPQHFGDGTRLSIL.

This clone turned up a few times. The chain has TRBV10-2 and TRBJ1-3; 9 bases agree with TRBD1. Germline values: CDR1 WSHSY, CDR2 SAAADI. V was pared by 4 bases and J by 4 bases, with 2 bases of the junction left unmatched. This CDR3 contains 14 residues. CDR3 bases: TGCGCCAGCAGTGGGACAGGGGAGGGAAACACCATATATTTT. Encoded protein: CASSGTGEGNTIYF.

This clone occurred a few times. CDR3 sequence (DNA): TGTGCCAACACTGCCCGGGGAGGCGATGGCTACACCTTC. This translates into CANTARGGDGYTF. This chain uses TRBV2 with TRBJ1-2; D not certain. The V gene's germline CDR1 is SNHLY and CDR2 FYNNEI. V lost 10 bases to trimming and J lost 6 bases, with 18 bases between them. The CDR3 has 13 amino acids.

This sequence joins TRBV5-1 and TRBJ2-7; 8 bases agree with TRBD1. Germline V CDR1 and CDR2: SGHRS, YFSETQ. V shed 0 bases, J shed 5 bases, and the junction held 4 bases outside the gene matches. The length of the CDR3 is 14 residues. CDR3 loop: CASSLGQGFHEQYF. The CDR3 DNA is TGCGCCAGCAGCTTGGGACAGGGGTTCCACGAGCAGTACTTC. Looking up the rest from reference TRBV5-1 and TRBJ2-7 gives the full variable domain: KAGVTQTPRYLIKTRGQQVTLSCSPISGHRSVSWYQQTPGQGLQFLFEYFSETQRNKGNFPGRFSGRQFSNSRSEMNVSTLELGDSALYLCASSLGQGFHEQYFGPGTRLTVT.

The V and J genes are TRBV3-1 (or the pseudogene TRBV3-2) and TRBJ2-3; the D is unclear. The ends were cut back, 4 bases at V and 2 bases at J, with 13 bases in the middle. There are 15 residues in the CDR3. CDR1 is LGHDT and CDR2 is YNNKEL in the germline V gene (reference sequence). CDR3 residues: CASSPRTAHTDTQYF. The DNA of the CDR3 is TGTGCCAGCAGCCCCCGCACAGCTCACACAGATACGCAGTATTTT.

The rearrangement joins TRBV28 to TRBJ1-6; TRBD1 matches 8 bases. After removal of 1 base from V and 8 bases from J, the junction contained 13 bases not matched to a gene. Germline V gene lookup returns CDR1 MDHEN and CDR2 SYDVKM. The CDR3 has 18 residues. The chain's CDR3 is CASSLYFPNDRGYSPLHF. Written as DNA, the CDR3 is TGTGCCAGCAGTTTATACTTTCCAAATGACAGGGGTTATTCACCCCTCCACTTT. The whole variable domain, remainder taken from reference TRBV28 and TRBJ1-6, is DVKVTQSSRYLVKRTGEKVFLECVQDMDHENMFWYRQDPGLGLRLIYFSYDVKMKEKGDIPEGYSVSREKKERFSLILESASTNQTSMYLCASSLYFPNDRGYSPLHFGNGTRLTVT.

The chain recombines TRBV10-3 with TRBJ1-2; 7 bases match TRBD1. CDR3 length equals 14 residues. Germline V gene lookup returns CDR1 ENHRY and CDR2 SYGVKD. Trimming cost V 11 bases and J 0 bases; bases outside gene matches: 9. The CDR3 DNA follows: TGTGCCGTGAGCTCCACAGGGGCTAACTATGGCTACACCTTC. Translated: CAVSSTGANYGYTF.

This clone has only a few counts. CDR3 nucleotide sequence: TGTGCCAGTATGAACAGGGAAAACACTGAAGCTTTCTTT. It specifies CASMNRENTEAFF. The chain has TRBV2 and TRBJ1-1, with a tentative D call TRBD1 (6 bases). V lost 9 bases and J 2 bases, leaving 13 bases between the germline ends. CDR3 length: 13 residues. Germline lookup yields CDR1 SNHLY and CDR2 FYNNEI. Using reference TRBV2 and TRBJ1-1 for the parts outside the CDR3, the full variable domain is EPEVTQTPSHQVTQMGQEVILRCVPISNHLYFYWYRQILGQKVEFLVSFYNNEISEKSEIFDDQFSVERPDGSNFTLKIRSTKLEDSAMYFCASMNRENTEAFFGQGTRLTVV.

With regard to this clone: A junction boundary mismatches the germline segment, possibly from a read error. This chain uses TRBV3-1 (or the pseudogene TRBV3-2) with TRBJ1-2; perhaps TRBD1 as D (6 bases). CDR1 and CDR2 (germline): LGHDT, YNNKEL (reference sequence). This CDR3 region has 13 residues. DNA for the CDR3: TGTGCCGGCAGCCGCACAGGGCCCTATGGCTACACCTTC. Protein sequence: CAGSRTGPYGYTF.

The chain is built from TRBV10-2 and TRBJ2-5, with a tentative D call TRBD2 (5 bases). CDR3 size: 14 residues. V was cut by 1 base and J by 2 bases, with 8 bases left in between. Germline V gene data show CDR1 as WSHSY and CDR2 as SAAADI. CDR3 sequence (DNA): TGCGCCAGCAGTGAGTTCGGGGTACAAGAGACCCAGTACTTC. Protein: CASSEFGVQETQYF.

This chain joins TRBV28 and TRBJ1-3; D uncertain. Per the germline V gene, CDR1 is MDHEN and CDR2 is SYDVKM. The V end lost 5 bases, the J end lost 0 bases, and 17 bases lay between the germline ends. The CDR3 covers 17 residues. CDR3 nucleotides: TGTGCCAGCAGTCGGACTTATGCTAAACTCTCTGGAAACACCATATATTTT. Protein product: CASSRTYAKLSGNTIYF.

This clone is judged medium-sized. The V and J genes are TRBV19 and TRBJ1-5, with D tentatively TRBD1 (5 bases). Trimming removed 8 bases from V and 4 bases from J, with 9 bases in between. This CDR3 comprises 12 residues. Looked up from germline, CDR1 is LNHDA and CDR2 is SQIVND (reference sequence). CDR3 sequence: CASRQSNQPQHF. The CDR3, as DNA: TGTGCCAGTCGACAGAGTAATCAGCCCCAGCATTTT.

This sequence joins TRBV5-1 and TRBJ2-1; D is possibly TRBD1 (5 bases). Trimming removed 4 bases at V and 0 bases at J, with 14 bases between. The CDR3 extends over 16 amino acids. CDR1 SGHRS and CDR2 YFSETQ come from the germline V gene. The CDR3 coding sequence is TGCGCCAGCAGCCCTGGTGCCAGGGCCTCCTACAATGAGCAGTTCTTC. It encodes CASSPGARASYNEQFF.

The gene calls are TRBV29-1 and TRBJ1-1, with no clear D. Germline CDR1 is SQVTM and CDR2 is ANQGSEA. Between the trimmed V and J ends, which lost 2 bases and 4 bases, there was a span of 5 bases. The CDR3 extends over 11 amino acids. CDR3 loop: CSVESRTEAFF. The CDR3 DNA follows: TGCAGCGTTGAATCGCGCACTGAAGCTTTCTTT.

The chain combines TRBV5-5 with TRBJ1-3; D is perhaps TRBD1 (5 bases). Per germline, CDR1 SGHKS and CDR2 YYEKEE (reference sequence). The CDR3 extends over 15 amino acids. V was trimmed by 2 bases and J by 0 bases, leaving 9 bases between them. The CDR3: CASSFQGYSGNTIYF. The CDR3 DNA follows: TGTGCCAGCAGCTTTCAGGGTTACTCTGGAAACACCATATATTTT.

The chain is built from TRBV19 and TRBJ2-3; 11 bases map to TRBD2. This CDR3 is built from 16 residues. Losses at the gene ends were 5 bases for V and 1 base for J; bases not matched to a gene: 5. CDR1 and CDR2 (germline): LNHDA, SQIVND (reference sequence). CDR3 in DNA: TGTGCCAGTAGTTTACATAGCGGGGGGGGCACAGATACGCAGTATTTT. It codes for CASSLHSGGGTDTQYF.

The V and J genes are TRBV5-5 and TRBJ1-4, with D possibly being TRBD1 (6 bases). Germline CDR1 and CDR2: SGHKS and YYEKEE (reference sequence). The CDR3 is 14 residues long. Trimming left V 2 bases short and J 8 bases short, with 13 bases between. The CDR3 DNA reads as TGTGCCAGCAGCTTAGGGGGGGCGCTGGAAAAACTGTTTTTT. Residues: CASSLGGALEKLFF. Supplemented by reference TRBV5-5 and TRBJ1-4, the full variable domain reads DAGVTQSPTHLIKTRGQQVTLRCSPISGHKSVSWYQQVLGQGPQFIFQYYEKEERGRGNFPDRFSARQFPNYSSELNVNALLLGDSALYLCASSLGGALEKLFFGSGTQLSVL.

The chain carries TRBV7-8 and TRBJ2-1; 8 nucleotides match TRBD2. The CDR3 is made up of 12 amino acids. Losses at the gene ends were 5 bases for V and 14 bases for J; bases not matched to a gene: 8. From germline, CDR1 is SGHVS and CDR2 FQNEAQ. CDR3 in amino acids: CASSPERGLKFF. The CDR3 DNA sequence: TGTGCCAGCAGCCCTGAGCGGGGGCTGAAGTTCTTC.